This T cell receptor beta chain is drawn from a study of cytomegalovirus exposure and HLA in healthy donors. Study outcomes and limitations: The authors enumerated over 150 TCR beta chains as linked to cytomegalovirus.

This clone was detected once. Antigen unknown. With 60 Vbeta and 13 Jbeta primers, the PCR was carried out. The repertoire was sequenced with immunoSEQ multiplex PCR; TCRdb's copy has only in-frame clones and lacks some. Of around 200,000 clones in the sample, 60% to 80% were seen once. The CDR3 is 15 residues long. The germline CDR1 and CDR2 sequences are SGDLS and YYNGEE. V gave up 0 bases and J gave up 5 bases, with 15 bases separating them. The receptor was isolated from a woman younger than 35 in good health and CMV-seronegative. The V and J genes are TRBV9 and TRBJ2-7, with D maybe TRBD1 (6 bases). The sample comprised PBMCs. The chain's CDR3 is CASSVENRVGDEQYF. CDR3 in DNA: TGTGCCAGCAGCGTAGAGAACAGGGTAGGGGACGAGCAGTACTTC.